This T cell receptor beta chain was obtained from a study of beta chain features in type 1 diabetes. About the research overall: The study found patients and healthy donors alike in age, gender and cell yields. Points from the study as a whole: A potential influence of HLA type upon TCRB rearrangement remained unresolved herein. TCRB CDR3 length was moderately but significantly reduced in all four CD4+ subsets of Type 1 diabetes patients.

As to this clone: The antigen is not known.

Expressed TCRB transcripts got sequenced, as all isolated RNA was reverse transcribed. Measured with immunoSEQ multiplex PCR; TCRdb has only the in-frame clones, and not every one. This table holds fewer than 25,000 clones, under 75% found once. The V and J ends lost 6 bases and 5 bases respectively, with 16 bases between them. The CDR3 sequence is 14 residues long. Germline-derived CDR1 and CDR2 are SNHLY and FYNNEI. The chain has TRBV2 and TRBJ1-2; D ambiguous. This clonotype was sampled from a man aged 18 to 30 with type 1 diabetes. Input material: Tregs from blood. This CDR3 reads CASSAGQRLYGYTF. DNA of the CDR3: TGTGCCAGCAGCGCTGGCCAGAGGCTATATGGCTACACCTTC.